A single sample gave rise to the 3 T cell receptor beta chains below, sequenced in a study of shared clonotypes between healthy human individuals (dated by TCRdb to 2018 to 2021). The library relied on the immunoSEQ multiplex PCR assay. As stored in TCRdb, this immuneACCESS dataset retains in-frame rearrangements with V and J assigned. A fraction of the clones does not appear; measured against another copy, unresolved V genes explain less than half of the discrepancy, and the remainder lacks a known reason. Recorded for this sample are 400,000 to 600,000 clones; about 76% of them occurred a single time. Of the sample, about 13% is held by the ten largest clones. Material for sequencing was PBMCs. These receptors were collected from a woman aged 40 to 50 in good health. Some clones in this sample may be carry-over from other donors' samples.

This chain uses TRBV28 with TRBJ1-5; perhaps TRBD1 as D (5 bases). Germline V lookup: CDR1 MDHEN, CDR2 SYDVKM. The CDR3 is 13 residues long. V lost 10 bases and J 0 bases, leaving 10 bases between the germline ends. CDR3 bases: TGTGCCACCGGGACGGCTAGCAATCAGCCCCAGCATTTT. As protein: CATGTASNQPQHF.

This chain connects TRBV18 to TRBJ1-5; D possibly corresponds to TRBD1 (5 bases). Germline CDR1 is KGHSH and CDR2 is LQKENI. V was trimmed by 3 bases and J by 7 bases, leaving 10 bases between them. The CDR3 is 13 amino acids. CDR3 protein: CASSPGAAQPQHF. DNA for the CDR3: TGTGCCAGCTCACCCGGGGCGGCCCAGCCCCAGCATTTT.

The genes are TRBV7-2 and TRBJ2-1, with 8 bases fitting TRBD2. This CDR3 has 15 residues. The germline V gene encodes CDR1 SGHTA and CDR2 FQGNSA. J was trimmed by 7 bases and V by 4 bases; bases with no gene match: 9. This chain's CDR3 is CASSSGLGLRNEQFF. CDR3 nucleotides: TGTGCCAGCAGCTCGGGACTAGGACTAAGGAATGAGCAGTTCTTC.